These 29 T cell receptor beta chains came from one sample sequenced in a study of T cells in lung cancer brain metastases. Data came from immunoSEQ multiplex PCR; TCRdb stores just in-frame clones and leaves some out. Of 950 to 1,200 clones listed, around 89% are singletons. Input material: tumor tissue from a brain metastasis. Receptors were obtained from a woman aged 40-49 years with non-small cell lung cancer that had spread to the brain.

J is TRBJ2-3 and V is TRBV28; D is possibly TRBD1 (5 bases). Between the trimmed V and J ends, which lost 5 bases and 0 bases, there was a span of 18 bases. CDR3 length equals 17 residues. Germline assignment: CDR1 MDHEN and CDR2 SYDVKM. This chain's CDR3 is CASSPPHRGISTDTQYF. The CDR3 DNA is TGTGCCAGCAGTCCCCCCCATAGGGGCATAAGCACAGATACGCAGTATTTT. The full variable domain, rest sourced from reference TRBV28 and TRBJ2-3, is DVKVTQSSRYLVKRTGEKVFLECVQDMDHENMFWYRQDPGLGLRLIYFSYDVKMKEKGDIPEGYSVSREKKERFSLILESASTNQTSMYLCASSPPHRGISTDTQYFGPGTRLTVL.

A few counts support this clone. The rearrangement links TRBV9 to TRBJ2-1; 9 nucleotides line up with TRBD2. This CDR3 spans 15 amino acids. Germline V gives CDR1 SGDLS, CDR2 YYNGEE. Trimming at V came to 2 bases and at J to 7 bases, leaving 7 bases not matched to a gene. The CDR3 sequence is CASSVGREGLNEQFF. CDR3 bases: TGTGCCAGCAGCGTTGGGCGGGAGGGCCTGAATGAGCAGTTCTTC.

The chain links TRBV5-1 to TRBJ1-1; the D gene is possibly TRBD1 (6 bases). Germline V gene data show CDR1 as SGHRS and CDR2 as YFSETQ. Trimming took off 3 bases at V and 11 bases at J, with 17 bases between the two ends. This CDR3 is built from 13 residues. DNA for the CDR3: TGCGCCAGCAGCTGGGAAGGGGGTACTCTGGCTTTCTTT. Its protein is CASSWEGGTLAFF.

The V gene is TRBV9, the J gene TRBJ2-7, with a weak D call TRBD1 (5 bases). Trimming removed 0 bases from V and 6 bases from J, with 10 bases in between. The CDR3 runs 13 residues. The germline gives CDR1 SGDLS, CDR2 YYNGEE. CDR3 loop: CASSVGGTGEQYF. CDR3 nucleotide sequence: TGTGCCAGCAGCGTAGGGGGTACAGGCGAGCAGTACTTC.

This clone was recorded once. The chain is built from TRBV9 and TRBJ2-3; 14 bases align to TRBD2. The ends lost 3 bases at V and 5 bases at J; junction bases unmatched: 5. The CDR3 spans 16 residues. The germline CDR1 and CDR2 sequences are SGDLS and YYNGEE. In DNA form, the CDR3 reads TGTGCCAGCAGCGCGGGACTAGCGGGAGTTGGAGATACGCAGTATTTT. The encoded protein is CASSAGLAGVGDTQYF.

This clone was counted only a few times. The chain joins TRBV7-9 to TRBJ1-1; D perhaps matches TRBD1 (6 bases). Trimming shortened V by 6 bases and J by 8 bases, and 10 bases separated the two germline ends. In germline, CDR1 is SEHNR, CDR2 FQNEAQ (reference sequence). This CDR3 spans 11 amino acids. This chain's CDR3 is CASRAGQEAFF. CDR3 nucleotide sequence: TGTGCCAGCAGAGCGGGACAAGAAGCTTTCTTT.

The chain combines TRBV9 with TRBJ2-6; no definite D call. Germline V gene lookup returns CDR1 SGDLS and CDR2 YYNGEE. The CDR3 has 14 amino acids. V gave up 3 bases and J gave up 1 base, with 5 bases separating them. The CDR3 protein is CASSAYSGANVLTF. The CDR3 DNA reads as TGTGCCAGCAGCGCCTATTCTGGGGCCAACGTCCTGACTTTC.

The rearrangement joins TRBV2 to TRBJ2-3, with D possibly being TRBD1 (6 bases). The CDR3 sequence is 15 residues long. The germline V and J ends were trimmed by 5 bases and 6 bases, with 18 bases remaining between them. Germline CDR1 and CDR2: SNHLY and FYNNEI. The CDR3 spells CASSLQGVLTDTQYF. The CDR3 coding sequence is TGTGCCAGCAGTTTACAGGGAGTTCTAACGGATACGCAGTATTTT.

In the case of this clone: Its ends do not fully match the called genes, so a read error is possible. This chain connects TRBV4-2 to TRBJ1-5; D perhaps matches TRBD1 (5 bases). The CDR3 contains 16 residues. Germline V gene lookup returns CDR1 LGHNA and CDR2 YNFKEQ. The CDR3 loop reads CASSLAWDVSNQPQHF. The CDR3 nucleotides are TGTGCCAGCAGCCTAGCTTGGGACGTTAGCAATCAGCCTCAGCATTTT.

The genes are TRBV7-9 and TRBJ1-1, with no clear D. CDR1 and CDR2 (germline): SEHNR, FQNEAQ (reference sequence). CDR3 size: 13 residues. V lost 3 bases and J 2 bases, leaving 7 bases between the germline ends. The CDR3 bases are TGTGCCAGCAGCTTTGGCACCAACACTGAAGCTTTCTTT. This codes for CASSFGTNTEAFF. Full variable domain (remainder filled in from reference TRBV7-9 and TRBJ1-1): DTGVSQNPRHKITKRGQNVTFRCDPISEHNRLYWYRQTLGQGPEFLTYFQNEAQLEKSRLLSDRFSAERPKGSFSTLEIQRTEQGDSAMYLCASSFGTNTEAFFGQGTRLTVV.

V and J are TRBV2 and TRBJ1-5; 7 nucleotides align to TRBD1. J lost 5 bases, V lost 5 bases, and 12 bases had no gene match. Germline loops: CDR1 SNHLY, CDR2 FYNNEI. The CDR3 covers 16 residues. DNA of the CDR3: TGTGCCAGCAGTTTCCCAGGGGGTTCGTCGTATCAGCCCCAGCATTTT. Translating gives CASSFPGGSSYQPQHF.

V gene TRBV6-6 combines with J gene TRBJ1-5, with D perhaps matching TRBD1 (5 bases). This CDR3 is 16 amino acids long. Germline V CDR1 and CDR2: MNHNY, SVGAGI (reference sequence). With 5 bases removed from V and 5 bases from J, the gap between germline ends came to 19 bases. CDR3 loop: CASSLRTTWGDQPQHF. CDR3 DNA: TGTGCCAGCAGTCTAAGGACCACCTGGGGGGATCAGCCCCAGCATTTT.

This clone was recorded a few times. The CDR3 DNA sequence: TGCACCAGCAGCCAAGGGGAAAGAAGCAGGACCTTC. The encoded protein is CTSSQGERSRTF. The chain recombines TRBV1 with TRBJ1-2. TRBV1 is noted as a pseudogene. The CDR3 runs 12 residues.

Here the CDR3 DNA reads TGTGCCAGCAGTTTATACAAAGGGGCCCCCTATGGCTACACCTTC. Protein product: CASSLYKGAPYGYTF. J is TRBJ1-2 and V is TRBV27, with D maybe TRBD1 (5 bases). There are 15 residues in the CDR3. Germline V lookup: CDR1 MNHEY, CDR2 SMNVEV (reference sequence). Trimming pared 1 base from V and 4 bases from J, leaving 13 bases between.

Written as DNA, the CDR3 is TGTGCCAGCAGTGAATTGGGGTCAACTAATGAAAAACTGTTTTTT. This codes for CASSELGSTNEKLFF. The chain couples TRBV6-1 to TRBJ1-4, with unresolved D. This CDR3 region has 15 residues. V dropped 2 bases and J dropped 0 bases, with 7 bases sitting between them. From germline, CDR1 is MNHNS and CDR2 SASEGT.

The chain carries TRBV5-1 and TRBJ2-1, with 9 bases identical to TRBD1. Germline values: CDR1 SGHRS, CDR2 YFSETQ. This CDR3 comprises 15 residues. The trim removed 0 bases at V and 4 bases at J, leaving 2 bases unmatched. The chain's CDR3 is CASSLAGQGYNEQFF. The CDR3 DNA reads TGCGCCAGCAGCTTGGCGGGACAGGGATACAATGAGCAGTTCTTC.

The gene calls are TRBV7-9 and TRBJ2-6; the D is unclear. The ends were cut back, 3 bases at V and 4 bases at J, with 4 bases in the middle. There are 13 residues in the CDR3. Germline lookup yields CDR1 SEHNR and CDR2 FQNEAQ (reference sequence). The CDR3 nucleotides are TGTGCCAGCAGCTTCGCAGGGGCCAACGTCCTGACTTTC. The encoded protein is CASSFAGANVLTF. Full variable domain (outside the CDR3, taken from reference TRBV7-9 and TRBJ2-6): DTGVSQNPRHKITKRGQNVTFRCDPISEHNRLYWYRQTLGQGPEFLTYFQNEAQLEKSRLLSDRFSAERPKGSFSTLEIQRTEQGDSAMYLCASSFAGANVLTFGAGSRLTVL.

The genes are TRBV15 and TRBJ2-7; 9 bases match TRBD1. CDR3 length: 15 residues. Germline V lookup: CDR1 LNHNV, CDR2 YYDKDF (reference sequence). Trimming at V came to 4 bases and at J to 2 bases, leaving 6 bases not matched to a gene. CDR3 sequence (DNA): TGTGCCACCAGCAAGTCTTGGACAGGGGCCTACGAGCAGTACTTC. Amino acids: CATSKSWTGAYEQYF. Looking up the rest from reference TRBV15 and TRBJ2-7 gives the full variable domain: DAMVIQNPRYQVTQFGKPVTLSCSQTLNHNVMYWYQQKSSQAPKLLFHYYDKDFNNEADTPDNFQSRRPNTSFCFLDIRSPGLGDTAMYLCATSKSWTGAYEQYFGPGTRLTVT.

The chain has TRBV5-1 and TRBJ2-3; possibly TRBD2 for D (6 bases). The V and J ends lost 0 bases and 3 bases respectively, with 14 bases between them. In germline, CDR1 is SGHRS, CDR2 YFSETQ. The CDR3 is made up of 16 amino acids. Here the CDR3 DNA reads TGCGCCAGCAGCTTGGCCTTTAGCGGTCCTACAGATACGCAGTATTTT. Its protein product is CASSLAFSGPTDTQYF.

The V gene is TRBV29-1, the J gene TRBJ2-6, with 7 bases that match TRBD2. Losses at the gene ends were 4 bases for V and 2 bases for J; bases not matched to a gene: 2. The CDR3 consists of 14 residues. Germline CDR1 SQVTM, CDR2 ANQGSEA. CDR3 bases: TGCAGCGTTGCAGCGGGGACTGGGGCCAACGTCCTGACTTTC. This codes for CSVAAGTGANVLTF.

The chain uses TRBV29-1 and TRBJ1-1; 9 bases fit TRBD1. Trimming cost V 7 bases and J 6 bases; bases outside gene matches: 9. The CDR3 loop spans 13 amino acids. Germline CDR1 and CDR2: SQVTM and ANQGSEA. The CDR3 region has the DNA TGCAGCGGTGGGGGACAGGGTGTCGCTGAAGCTTTCTTT. It specifies CSGGGQGVAEAFF.

The chain couples TRBV9 to TRBJ2-2, with 10 nucleotides matching TRBD2. The CDR3 spans 14 residues. Germline CDR1 is SGDLS and CDR2 is YYNGEE. Unmatched junction bases numbered 5, after V lost 5 bases and J lost 7 bases. Here the CDR3 reads CASRPSGSVGELFF. In DNA, the CDR3 is TGTGCCAGCAGGCCTAGCGGGAGCGTCGGGGAGCTGTTTTTT.

The chain joins TRBV20-1 to TRBJ2-3; D is ambiguous. Germline CDR1 and CDR2: DFQATT and SNEGSKA (reference sequence). CDR3 length: 9 amino acids. This chain's CDR3 is CSLGNTQYF. CDR3 nucleotide sequence: TGCAGCCTTGGCAATACGCAGTATTTT.

The gene calls are TRBV7-6 and TRBJ2-7; D unresolved. The CDR3 contains 13 residues. The V gene lost 4 bases and the J gene lost 3 bases, with 10 bases spanning the gap. In germline, CDR1 is SGHVS, CDR2 FNYEAQ. The CDR3 reads CASSSGPNYEQYF. For the CDR3, the DNA is TGTGCCAGCAGCTCGGGCCCAAACTACGAGCAGTACTTC. The full variable domain, completed using reference TRBV7-6 and TRBJ2-7, is GAGVSQSPRYKVTKRGQDVALRCDPISGHVSLYWYRQALGQGPEFLTYFNYEAQQDKSGLPNDRFSAERPEGSISTLTIQRTEQRDSAMYRCASSSGPNYEQYFGPGTRLTVT.

CDR3 in DNA: TGTGCCAGCAGTGTGTTTAGCAATCAGCCCCAGCATTTT. Amino acid sequence: CASSVFSNQPQHF. The rearrangement uses TRBV2 and TRBJ1-5; D not resolved. The germline V gene has CDR1 SNHLY and CDR2 FYNNEI. The CDR3 extends over 13 amino acids. Trimming shortened V by 4 bases and J by 0 bases, and 4 bases separated the two germline ends.

The chain recombines TRBV7-6 with TRBJ2-1; 8 nucleotides agree with TRBD2. CDR3 length: 14 amino acids. Germline CDR1 is SGHVS and CDR2 is FNYEAQ. V trimming: 0 bases; J trimming: 8 bases; junction bases outside the gene matches: 3. The CDR3 loop reads CASSLAGGGYEQFF. CDR3 sequence (DNA): TGTGCCAGCAGCTTAGCGGGCGGGGGGTATGAGCAGTTCTTC.

V usage is TRBV19 and J usage is TRBJ1-5; D remains unclear. Trimming removed 3 bases from V and 3 bases from J, with 6 bases in between. CDR3 length equals 13 residues. Per germline, CDR1 LNHDA and CDR2 SQIVND (reference sequence). The CDR3 reads CASSMGYNQPQHF. The DNA for the CDR3 is TGTGCCAGTAGTATGGGATACAATCAGCCCCAGCATTTT.

This chain joins TRBV6-1 and TRBJ2-7, with TRBD2 identical over 7 bases. The CDR3 totals 14 residues. Trimming cost V 6 bases and J 2 bases; bases outside gene matches: 7. Germline V CDR1 and CDR2: MNHNS, SASEGT. This CDR3 is CASRSRGEAYEQYF. CDR3 nucleotide sequence: TGTGCCAGCAGGTCCCGGGGGGAGGCCTACGAGCAGTACTTC.

The chain couples TRBV2 to TRBJ2-4; D is unclear. With 5 bases removed from V and 8 bases from J, the gap between germline ends came to 7 bases. The CDR3 covers 11 residues. Germline CDR1 SNHLY, CDR2 FYNNEI. The CDR3 loop is CASSTQDIQYF. CDR3 DNA: TGTGCCAGCAGTACCCAAGACATTCAGTACTTC.